The 22 T cell receptor beta chains below all came from one sample that was sequenced in a study of blood T cells in healthy people across ages. A J-beta primer mix and a sample-barcoded 5' primer were used in a second PCR of about 7 to 12 cycles. TCRdb re-called the 5' RACE reads with MiXCR, one entry per CDR3 protein. The table shows about 780,000 distinct CDR3 sequences, with 60% to 80% occurring only once. The sequenced sample was blood. Receptors were obtained from a young man in good health.

This chain links TRBV12-3 or TRBV12-4 with TRBJ2-3; TRBD2 matches at 10 bases. Germline trimming cut 11 bases from V and 2 bases from J; bases unmatched to any gene: 10. The CDR3 contains 15 residues. In nucleotides, the CDR3 is TGTGCCTGCACCAATAGCGGGGGGCTCACAGATACGCAGTATTTT. Protein product: CACTNSGGLTDTQYF.

The chain joins TRBV27 to TRBJ2-7, with D perhaps TRBD1 (5 bases). CDR3 length equals 12 residues. The V gene lost 4 bases and the J gene lost 6 bases, with 10 bases spanning the gap. CDR1 is MNHEY and CDR2 is SMNVEV in the germline V gene (reference sequence). The CDR3 reads CASSSDNGEQYF. DNA for the CDR3: TGTGCCAGCAGTTCGGACAACGGCGAGCAGTACTTC.

This chain joins TRBV20-1 and TRBJ2-3; 7 nucleotides align to TRBD1. Germline trimming cut 5 bases from V and 4 bases from J; bases unmatched to any gene: 3. Germline assignment: CDR1 DFQATT and CDR2 SNEGSKA (reference sequence). The CDR3 extends over 12 amino acids. CDR3 residues: CSAAQGADTQYF. CDR3 bases: TGCAGTGCTGCTCAGGGGGCAGATACGCAGTATTTT.

Points on this clonotype: The junction and the germline gene differ at one end; a read error may be behind it. The J gene is TRBJ2-7, the V gene TRBV2; TRBD2 might be the D (6 bases). From germline, CDR1 is SNHLY and CDR2 FYNNEI. This CDR3 has 17 residues. The CDR3 nucleotides are TGCGCCAGCAGTGAATGGGGGGTTCTATCTCTGGAATACGAGCAGTACTTC. This sequence encodes CASSEWGVLSLEYEQYF. The entire variable domain, with the rest obtained from reference TRBV2 and TRBJ2-7, is as follows: EPEVTQTPSHQVTQMGQEVILRCVPISNHLYFYWYRQILGQKVEFLVSFYNNEISEKSEIFDDQFSVERPDGSNFTLKIRSTKLEDSAMYFCASSEWGVLSLEYEQYFGPGTRLTVT.

The chain employs TRBV7-2 and TRBJ2-7; a weak D match, TRBD1 (6 bases). From germline, CDR1 is SGHTA and CDR2 FQGNSA. V lost 5 bases to trimming and J lost 0 bases, with 11 bases between them. The length of the CDR3 is 14 residues. The CDR3 nucleotides read TGTGCCAGCAGCCGTGGACAGAGCTCCTACGAGCAGTACTTC. Translation: CASSRGQSSYEQYF. Drawing the rest from reference TRBV7-2 and TRBJ2-7, the complete variable domain is GAGVSQSPSNKVTEKGKDVELRCDPISGHTALYWYRQSLGQGLEFLIYFQGNSAPDKSGLPSDRFSAERTGGSVSTLTIQRTQQEDSAVYLCASSRGQSSYEQYFGPGTRLTVT.

The genes are TRBV7-6 and TRBJ2-6; no clear D gene. CDR1 is SGHVS and CDR2 is FNYEAQ in the germline V gene. V was pared by 5 bases and J by 3 bases, with 8 bases between. The CDR3 covers 14 residues. The CDR3: CASSRRVGANVLTF. In DNA form, the CDR3 reads TGTGCCAGCAGCCGAAGGGTTGGGGCCAACGTCCTGACTTTC.

The V and J genes are TRBV7-2 and TRBJ2-1; D is unclear. The germline V and J ends were trimmed by 8 bases and 7 bases, with 15 bases remaining between them. The CDR3 is 13 amino acids. Germline CDR1 reads SGHTA; CDR2 reads FQGNSA. CDR3 DNA: TGTGCCAGCCAAATGTCCCCGGTAAATGAGCAGTTCTTC. Translating it yields CASQMSPVNEQFF.

Many counts were recorded for this clonotype. The genes are TRBV20-1 and TRBJ2-5; 11 positions agree with TRBD2. J was trimmed by 2 bases and V by 6 bases; bases with no gene match: 8. The length of the CDR3 is 15 residues. Per the germline V gene, CDR1 is DFQATT and CDR2 is SNEGSKA (reference sequence). CDR3 nucleotide sequence: TGCAGTGCCGTACCGGGACTAGCGGTGCAAGAGACCCAGTACTTC. Translation gives CSAVPGLAVQETQYF.

This clonotype was picked up a small number of times. V is TRBV28 and J is TRBJ2-7, with D maybe TRBD2 (7 bases). CDR1 and CDR2 (germline): MDHEN, SYDVKM. The CDR3 is made up of 13 amino acids. V lost 5 bases and J lost 5, with 13 bases in between. DNA for the CDR3: TGTGCCAGCAGTCTCGCGGGGGCTAACGAGCAGTACTTC. This encodes CASSLAGANEQYF.

The V and J genes are TRBV10-3 and TRBJ2-5; tentatively, D is TRBD1 (6 bases). CDR1 is ENHRY, CDR2 SYGVKD, per germline. This CDR3 contains 12 residues. V was shortened by 4 bases and J by 6 bases, with 9 bases between the two germline ends. The CDR3 coding sequence is TGTGCCATCAGTGGCAGGGGAAAGACCCAGTACTTC. Translating it yields CAISGRGKTQYF.

This chain uses TRBV18 with TRBJ2-3; 10 bases align to TRBD2. The CDR3 consists of 16 residues. Germline V gene lookup returns CDR1 KGHSH and CDR2 LQKENI. V lost 3 bases to trimming and J lost 5 bases; unmatched junction nucleotides: 8. In DNA, the CDR3 is TGTGCCAGCTCACCGTATTCTAGCGGGGGTGGAGATACGCAGTATTTT. Protein product: CASSPYSSGGGDTQYF.

The V and J genes are TRBV7-2 and TRBJ2-7, with D hard to call. CDR1 and CDR2 from the germline V gene are SGHTA and FQGNSA. The V gene lost 4 bases and the J gene lost 6 bases, with 31 bases spanning the gap. This CDR3 has 19 residues. This chain's CDR3 is CASSSPQATMILPKGEQYF. The CDR3 DNA reads as TGTGCCAGCAGCTCCCCCCAGGCTACCATGATCCTTCCTAAAGGCGAGCAGTACTTC.

This chain joins TRBV6-5 and TRBJ2-5; possible D gene TRBD2, 6 bases. V was pared by 0 bases and J by 4 bases, with 15 bases between. The CDR3 is 16 residues long. The germline V gene has CDR1 MNHEY and CDR2 SVGAGI. In DNA form, the CDR3 reads TGTGCCAGCAGTTACTCTATGCGGGGAGTGGGAGAGACCCAGTACTTC. Amino acid sequence: CASSYSMRGVGETQYF.

V gene TRBV24-1 combines with J gene TRBJ2-3, with 10 bases aligning to TRBD2. The CDR3 consists of 17 residues. The ends lost 6 bases at V and 2 bases at J; junction bases unmatched: 10. Germline V gene lookup returns CDR1 KGHDR and CDR2 SFDVKD. The CDR3 DNA follows: TGTGCCACCAGTAAGATAGCGGGGGGATCTGACACAGATACGCAGTATTTT. Protein sequence: CATSKIAGGSDTDTQYF.

The chain couples TRBV29-1 to TRBJ2-7, with 12 bases aligning to TRBD1. CDR3 size: 13 residues. V shed 7 bases, J shed 4 bases, and the junction held 5 bases outside the gene matches. Germline lookup yields CDR1 SQVTM and CDR2 ANQGSEA. CDR3 bases: TGCAGCGCAGGGACAGGGGGCAAATACGAGCAGTACTTC. This encodes CSAGTGGKYEQYF.

V is TRBV25-1 and J is TRBJ2-7, with D perhaps matching TRBD1 or TRBD2 (6 bases each). This CDR3 is built from 15 residues. Trimming pared 3 bases from V and 5 bases from J, leaving 17 bases between. Germline lookup yields CDR1 MGHDK and CDR2 SYGVNS. The CDR3 spells CASSDTGRQVHEQYF. DNA for the CDR3: TGTGCCAGCAGTGATACAGGGAGGCAGGTCCACGAGCAGTACTTC.

The genes are TRBV29-1 and TRBJ2-3; 8 positions agree with TRBD2. The CDR3 extends over 14 amino acids. The germline V gene encodes CDR1 SQVTM and CDR2 ANQGSEA. Losses at the gene ends were 4 bases for V and 2 bases for J; bases not matched to a gene: 5. The CDR3 loop is CSVVAGGYTDTQYF. CDR3 bases: TGCAGCGTTGTTGCGGGGGGATACACAGATACGCAGTATTTT.

This clonotype was counted once. This chain uses TRBV7-2 with TRBJ2-4, with 7 bases identical to TRBD1. The J call is uncertain, as TRBJ2-7 better fits the DNA end. This CDR3 region has 14 residues. The germline CDR1 and CDR2 sequences are SGHTA and FQGNSA. The CDR3 DNA is TGTGCCAGCAGCTTTGGACCCAGGGGGTACGAGCAGTACTTC. Its protein product is CASSFGPRGYEQYF.

V is TRBV27 and J is TRBJ2-1; perhaps D is TRBD1 or TRBD2 (6 bases each). The V gene lost 3 bases and the J gene lost 1 base, with 13 bases spanning the gap. This CDR3 has 16 amino acids. Looked up from germline, CDR1 is MNHEY and CDR2 is SMNVEV (reference sequence). The DNA of the CDR3 is TGTGCCAGCAGTTTGAGGGGGGATCTGTCCTACAATGAGCAGTTCTTC. Its protein is CASSLRGDLSYNEQFF.

To note about this clonotype: This may come from a read error, since a much larger clone is one base off. The chain couples TRBV12-5 to TRBJ2-4; 8 bases map to TRBD2. The V gene's germline CDR1 is LGHNT and CDR2 FRNRAP. This CDR3 spans 18 amino acids. V was pared by 1 base and J by 13 bases, with 21 bases of the junction left unmatched. The CDR3 loop is CASGLGTSWGNSYNEQYF. The CDR3 region has the DNA TGTGCTAGTGGTTTGGGGACTAGCTGGGGTAATAGTTACAATGAGCAGTACTTC.

The chain uses TRBV6-5 and TRBJ1-6; D gene ambiguous. Germline V CDR1 and CDR2: MNHEY, SVGAGI. This CDR3 is 15 amino acids long. V lost 5 bases and J lost 8, with 16 bases in between. DNA for the CDR3: TGTGCCAGCAGTAACTTCGACCGGGTTGATTCACCCCTCCACTTT. Translation gives CASSNFDRVDSPLHF.

This chain connects TRBV20-1 to TRBJ2-7, with a tentative D call TRBD1 (5 bases). The CDR3 contains 12 residues. The germline V and J ends were trimmed by 5 bases and 4 bases, with 12 bases remaining between them. Germline loops: CDR1 DFQATT, CDR2 SNEGSKA (reference sequence). The CDR3 sequence: CSAWTPRYEQYF. CDR3 in DNA: TGCAGTGCTTGGACACCTCGATACGAGCAGTACTTC.